This T cell receptor (beta chain) was documented in a study of blood T cell repertoires in COVID-19. Study-wide background: The samples span acute and convalescent COVID-19 from the United States, Italy and Spain. PBMCs, B-cell-depleted T cells, or T cells were the source of the cDNA or gDNA that made up the material.

Trimming stripped 0 bases from V and 0 bases from J, with 13 bases between. This CDR3 is 17 amino acids long. From germline, CDR1 is SGDLS and CDR2 YYNGEE. Per the original methods: Estimation of nucleated cell counts was performed using reference gene primer amplification. TCRdb keeps only in-frame clones here, not all; method: immunoSEQ multiplex PCR. That table gives V, J and clone size, and the DNA gave D and trimming. This sample carries fewer than 300,000 clones, 85% of them seen once, and the ten largest clones take roughly 14%. V is TRBV9 and J is TRBJ2-1, with no clear D. Sequenced sample: peripheral blood. The origin of this receptor is a human donor in a cohort sampled during active COVID-19. The DNA for the CDR3 is TGTGCCAGCAGCGTAGCAACTTCCAAACGCTCCTACAATGAGCAGTTCTTC. As protein: CASSVATSKRSYNEQFF. The entire variable domain, with the rest obtained from reference TRBV9 and TRBJ2-1, is as follows: DSGVTQTPKHLITATGQRVTLRCSPRSGDLSVYWYQQSLDQGLQFLIQYYNGEERAKGNILERFSAQQFPDLHSELNLSSLELGDSALYFCASSVATSKRSYNEQFFGPGTRLTVL.